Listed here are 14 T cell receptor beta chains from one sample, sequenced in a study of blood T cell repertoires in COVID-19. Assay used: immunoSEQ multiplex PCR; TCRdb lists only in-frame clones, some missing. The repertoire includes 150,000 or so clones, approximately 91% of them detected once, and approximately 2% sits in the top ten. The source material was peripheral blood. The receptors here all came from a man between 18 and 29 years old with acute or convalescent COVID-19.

CDR3 DNA sequence: TGTGCCAGCGACCGGGACAGGGGATTCGCCGGGGAGCTGTTTTTT. Residues: CASDRDRGFAGELFF. This chain uses TRBV6-5 with TRBJ2-2; 10 positions match TRBD1. Germline V lookup: CDR1 MNHEY, CDR2 SVGAGI. V lost 8 bases, J lost 6 bases, and 9 bases stayed unmatched. The CDR3 is 15 amino acids.

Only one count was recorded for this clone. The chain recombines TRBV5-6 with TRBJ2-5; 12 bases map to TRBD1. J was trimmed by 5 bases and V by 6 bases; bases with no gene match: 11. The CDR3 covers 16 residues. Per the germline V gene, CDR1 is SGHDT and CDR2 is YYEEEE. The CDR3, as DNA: TGTGCCAGCATCCTGAGCGGGACAGGGGGCGCGGAGACCCAGTACTTC. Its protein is CASILSGTGGAETQYF.

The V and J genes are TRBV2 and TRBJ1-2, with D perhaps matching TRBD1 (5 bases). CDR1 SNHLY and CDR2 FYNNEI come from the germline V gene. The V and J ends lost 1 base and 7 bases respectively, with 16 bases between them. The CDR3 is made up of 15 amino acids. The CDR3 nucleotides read TGTGCCAGCAGTGAAGGGAAAAGGGGCGCGGTTGGCTACACCTTC. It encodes CASSEGKRGAVGYTF.

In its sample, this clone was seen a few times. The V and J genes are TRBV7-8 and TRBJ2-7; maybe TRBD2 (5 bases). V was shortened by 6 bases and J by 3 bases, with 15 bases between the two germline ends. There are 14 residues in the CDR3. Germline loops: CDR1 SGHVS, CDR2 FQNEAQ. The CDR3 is CASSPGLSVYEQYF. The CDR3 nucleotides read TGTGCCAGCAGTCCAGGACTTAGCGTCTACGAGCAGTACTTC.

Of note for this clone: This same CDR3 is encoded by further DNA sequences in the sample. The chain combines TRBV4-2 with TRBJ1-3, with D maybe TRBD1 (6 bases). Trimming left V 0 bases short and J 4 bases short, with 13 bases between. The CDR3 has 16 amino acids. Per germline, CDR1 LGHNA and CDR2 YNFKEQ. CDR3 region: CASSQDLDSSGNTIYF. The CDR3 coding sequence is TGTGCCAGCAGCCAAGATCTGGACAGCTCGGGAAACACCATATATTTT.

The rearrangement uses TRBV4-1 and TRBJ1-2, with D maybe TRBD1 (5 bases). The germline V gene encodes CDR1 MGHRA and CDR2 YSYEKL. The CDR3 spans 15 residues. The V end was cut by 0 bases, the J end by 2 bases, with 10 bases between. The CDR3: CASSQDDTGNYGYTF. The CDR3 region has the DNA TGCGCCAGCAGCCAAGATGACACAGGAAACTATGGCTACACCTTC.

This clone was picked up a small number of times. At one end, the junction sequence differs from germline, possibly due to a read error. The CDR3 DNA sequence: TGTGCCAGCTCACCAGCAGGGAACAGTGAAGCTTTCTTT. This sequence encodes CASSPAGNSEAFF. V is TRBV18 and J is TRBJ1-1; D is possibly TRBD1 (5 bases). This CDR3 contains 13 residues. Germline CDR1 reads KGHSH; CDR2 reads LQKENI.

The CDR3 coding sequence is TGCGCCAGCAGCTATAGGAACTCCCTGGAGGGGCGTGGGAACACCATATATTTT. This sequence encodes CASSYRNSLEGRGNTIYF. The genes are TRBV5-1 and TRBJ1-3; D may be TRBD1 (5 bases). Deletions cut 3 bases from V and 7 bases from J, with 26 bases between. CDR1 is SGHRS and CDR2 is YFSETQ in the germline V gene. The CDR3 has 18 residues.

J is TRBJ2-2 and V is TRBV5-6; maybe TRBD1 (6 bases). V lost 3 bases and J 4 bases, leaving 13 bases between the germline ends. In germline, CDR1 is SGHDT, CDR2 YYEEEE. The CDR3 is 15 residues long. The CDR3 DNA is TGTGCCAGCAGCTGGGTGGGGGCCGGCACCGGGGAGCTGTTTTTT. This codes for CASSWVGAGTGELFF. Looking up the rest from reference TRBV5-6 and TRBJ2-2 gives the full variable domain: DAGVTQSPTHLIKTRGQQVTLRCSPKSGHDTVSWYQQALGQGPQFIFQYYEEEERQRGNFPDRFSGHQFPNYSSELNVNALLLGDSALYLCASSWVGAGTGELFFGEGSRLTVL.

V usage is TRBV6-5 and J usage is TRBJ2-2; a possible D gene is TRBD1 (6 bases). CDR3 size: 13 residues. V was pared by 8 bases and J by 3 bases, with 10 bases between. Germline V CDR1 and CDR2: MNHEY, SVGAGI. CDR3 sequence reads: CASGAGDTGELFF. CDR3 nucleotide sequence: TGTGCCAGCGGGGCAGGGGACACCGGGGAGCTGTTTTTT.

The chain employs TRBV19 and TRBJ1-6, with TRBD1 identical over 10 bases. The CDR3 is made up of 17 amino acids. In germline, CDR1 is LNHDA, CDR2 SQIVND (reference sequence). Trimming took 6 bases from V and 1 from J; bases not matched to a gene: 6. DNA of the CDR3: TGTGCCAGTAGACGGAGACAGGGGGCTTCCTATAATTCACCCCTCCACTTT. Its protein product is CASRRRQGASYNSPLHF.

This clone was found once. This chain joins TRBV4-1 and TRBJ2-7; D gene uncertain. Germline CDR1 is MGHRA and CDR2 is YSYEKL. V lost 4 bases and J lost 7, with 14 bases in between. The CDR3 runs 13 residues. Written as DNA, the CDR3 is TGCGCCAGCAGCCTTCCTTCCGTCAGTGAGCAGTACTTC. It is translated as CASSLPSVSEQYF.

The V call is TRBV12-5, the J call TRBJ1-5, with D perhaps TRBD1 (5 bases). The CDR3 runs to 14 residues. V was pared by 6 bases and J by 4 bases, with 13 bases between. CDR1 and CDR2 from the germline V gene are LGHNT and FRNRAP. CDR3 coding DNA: TGTGCTAGTGGCCTCTCCGACAGAAATCAGCCCCAGCATTTT. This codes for CASGLSDRNQPQHF.

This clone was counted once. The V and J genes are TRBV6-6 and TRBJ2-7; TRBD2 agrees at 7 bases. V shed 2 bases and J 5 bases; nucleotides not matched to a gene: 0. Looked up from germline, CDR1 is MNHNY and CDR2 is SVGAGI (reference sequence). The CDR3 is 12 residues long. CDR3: CASSYAGDEQYF. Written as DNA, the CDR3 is TGTGCCAGCAGTTACGCGGGGGACGAGCAGTACTTC.